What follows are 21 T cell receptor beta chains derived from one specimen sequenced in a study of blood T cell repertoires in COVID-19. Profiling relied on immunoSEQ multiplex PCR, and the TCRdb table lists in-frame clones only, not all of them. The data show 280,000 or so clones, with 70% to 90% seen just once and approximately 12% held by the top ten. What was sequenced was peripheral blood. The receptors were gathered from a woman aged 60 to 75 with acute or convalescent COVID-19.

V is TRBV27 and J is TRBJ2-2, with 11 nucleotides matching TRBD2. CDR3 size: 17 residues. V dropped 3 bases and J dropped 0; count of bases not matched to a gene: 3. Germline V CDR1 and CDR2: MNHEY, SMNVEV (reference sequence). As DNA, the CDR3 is TGTGCCAGCAGTTTCCTAGCGGGAGGACCGAACACCGGGGAGCTGTTTTTT. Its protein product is CASSFLAGGPNTGELFF.

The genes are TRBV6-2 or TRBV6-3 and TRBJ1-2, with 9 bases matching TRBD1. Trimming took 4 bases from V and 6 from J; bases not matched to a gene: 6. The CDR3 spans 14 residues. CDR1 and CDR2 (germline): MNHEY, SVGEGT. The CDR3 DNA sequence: TGTGCCAGCAGTTCCTTCCGGGACAGGGATGGCTACACCTTC. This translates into CASSSFRDRDGYTF.

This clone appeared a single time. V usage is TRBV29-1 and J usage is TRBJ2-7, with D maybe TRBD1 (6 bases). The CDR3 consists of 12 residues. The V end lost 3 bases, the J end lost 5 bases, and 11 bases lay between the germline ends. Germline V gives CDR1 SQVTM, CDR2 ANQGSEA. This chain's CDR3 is CSVEGQGNEQYF. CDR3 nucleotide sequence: TGCAGCGTTGAGGGCCAGGGGAACGAGCAGTACTTC.

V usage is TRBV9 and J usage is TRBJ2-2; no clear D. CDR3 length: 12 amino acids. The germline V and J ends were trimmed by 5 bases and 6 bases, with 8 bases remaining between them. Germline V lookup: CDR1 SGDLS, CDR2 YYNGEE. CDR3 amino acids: CASSESPGELFF. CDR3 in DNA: TGTGCCAGCAGTGAGTCACCCGGGGAGCTGTTTTTT. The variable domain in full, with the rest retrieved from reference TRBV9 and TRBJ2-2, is DSGVTQTPKHLITATGQRVTLRCSPRSGDLSVYWYQQSLDQGLQFLIQYYNGEERAKGNILERFSAQQFPDLHSELNLSSLELGDSALYFCASSESPGELFFGEGSRLTVL.

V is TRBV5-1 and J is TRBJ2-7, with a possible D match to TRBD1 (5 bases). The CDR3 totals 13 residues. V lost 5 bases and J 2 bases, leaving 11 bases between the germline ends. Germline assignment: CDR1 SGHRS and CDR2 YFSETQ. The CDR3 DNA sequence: TGCGCCAGCAGGCCTGGGGCTCCCTACGAGCAGTACTTC. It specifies CASRPGAPYEQYF.

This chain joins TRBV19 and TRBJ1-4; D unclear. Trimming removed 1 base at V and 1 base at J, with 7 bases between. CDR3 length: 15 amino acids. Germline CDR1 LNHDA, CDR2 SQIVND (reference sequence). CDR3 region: CASSIGGGTNEKLFF. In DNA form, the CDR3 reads TGTGCCAGTAGTATAGGTGGCGGAACTAATGAAAAACTGTTTTTT.

This CDR3 is CATTGGLSHYGYTF. DNA of the CDR3: TGTGCCACGACAGGGGGCCTTTCCCACTATGGCTACACCTTC. The chain recombines TRBV5-6 with TRBJ1-2; TRBD1 aligns across 10 bases. V shed 9 bases, J shed 3 bases, and the junction held 8 bases outside the gene matches. CDR1 SGHDT and CDR2 YYEEEE come from the germline V gene. The CDR3 consists of 14 residues.

The CDR3 sequence: CASSSGLAGYEQYF. The CDR3 coding sequence is TGTGCCAGCAGTTCAGGACTAGCGGGCTACGAGCAGTACTTC. V gene TRBV27 combines with J gene TRBJ2-7; 11 bases fit TRBD2. This CDR3 is built from 14 residues. J lost 3 bases, V lost 4 bases, and 2 bases had no gene match. Germline loops: CDR1 MNHEY, CDR2 SMNVEV (reference sequence).

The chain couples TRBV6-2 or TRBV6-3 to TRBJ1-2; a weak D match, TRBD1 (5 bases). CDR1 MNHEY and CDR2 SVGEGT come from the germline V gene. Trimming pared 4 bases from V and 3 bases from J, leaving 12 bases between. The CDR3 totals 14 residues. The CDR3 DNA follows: TGTGCCAGCAGTTCCCAGGGAAAGGACTATGGCTACACCTTC. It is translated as CASSSQGKDYGYTF.

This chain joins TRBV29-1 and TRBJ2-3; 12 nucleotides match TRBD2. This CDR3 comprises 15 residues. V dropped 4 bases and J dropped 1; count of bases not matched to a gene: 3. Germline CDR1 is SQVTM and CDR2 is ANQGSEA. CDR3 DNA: TGCAGCGTTGCGGCTAGCGGGAGGGGCACAGATACGCAGTATTTT. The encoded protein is CSVAASGRGTDTQYF.

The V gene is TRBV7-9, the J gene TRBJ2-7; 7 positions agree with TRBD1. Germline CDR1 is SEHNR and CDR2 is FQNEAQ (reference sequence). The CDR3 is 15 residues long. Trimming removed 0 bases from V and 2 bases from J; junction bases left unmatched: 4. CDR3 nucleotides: TGTGCCAGCAGCTTAGCGGGGACAGAAGCCTACGAGCAGTACTTC. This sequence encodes CASSLAGTEAYEQYF.

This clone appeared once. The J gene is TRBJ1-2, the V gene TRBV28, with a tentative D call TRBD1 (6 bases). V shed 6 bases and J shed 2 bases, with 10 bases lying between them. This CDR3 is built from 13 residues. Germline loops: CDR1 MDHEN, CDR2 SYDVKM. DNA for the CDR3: TGTGCCAGCAGGGTAGGACAGAACTATGGCTACACCTTC. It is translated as CASRVGQNYGYTF.

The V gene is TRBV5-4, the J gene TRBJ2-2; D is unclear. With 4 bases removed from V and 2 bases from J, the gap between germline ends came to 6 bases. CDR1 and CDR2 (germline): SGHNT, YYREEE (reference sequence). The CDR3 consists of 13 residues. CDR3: CASSLTNTGELFF. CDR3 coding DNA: TGTGCCAGCAGCCTGACAAACACCGGGGAGCTGTTTTTT.

In nucleotides, the CDR3 is TGTGCCAGCAGTTACCTATACGAGCAGTACTTC. Translated, it gives CASSYLYEQYF. This chain connects TRBV6-2 or TRBV6-3 to TRBJ2-7; no firm D call. The length of the CDR3 is 11 residues. Germline V gene lookup returns CDR1 MNHEY and CDR2 SVGEGT. Trimming removed 2 bases at V and 4 bases at J, with 3 bases between.

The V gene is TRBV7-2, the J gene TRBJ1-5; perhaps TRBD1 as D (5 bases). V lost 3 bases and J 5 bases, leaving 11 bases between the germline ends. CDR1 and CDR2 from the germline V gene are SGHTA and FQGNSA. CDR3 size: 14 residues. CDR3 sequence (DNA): TGTGCCAGCAGCTTCGGCAGGGAGGATCAGCCCCAGCATTTT. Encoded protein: CASSFGREDQPQHF.

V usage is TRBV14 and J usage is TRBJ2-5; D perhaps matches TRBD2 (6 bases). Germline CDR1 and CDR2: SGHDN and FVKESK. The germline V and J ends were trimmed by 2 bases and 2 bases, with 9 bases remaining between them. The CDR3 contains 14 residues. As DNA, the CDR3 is TGTGCCAGCAGCCAAAGACTAGGACAAGAGACCCAGTACTTC. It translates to CASSQRLGQETQYF.

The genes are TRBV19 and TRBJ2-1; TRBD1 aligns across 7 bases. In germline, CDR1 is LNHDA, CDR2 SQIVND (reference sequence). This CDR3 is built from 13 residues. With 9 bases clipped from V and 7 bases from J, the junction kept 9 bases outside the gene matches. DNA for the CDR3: TGTGCCAGCCGGGACAGATCTTTAAATGAGCAGTTCTTC. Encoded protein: CASRDRSLNEQFF. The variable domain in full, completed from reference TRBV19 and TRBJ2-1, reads DGGITQSPKYLFRKEGQNVTLSCEQNLNHDAMYWYRQDPGQGLRLIYYSQIVNDFQKGDIAEGYSVSREKKESFPLTVTSAQKNPTAFYLCASRDRSLNEQFFGPGTRLTVL.

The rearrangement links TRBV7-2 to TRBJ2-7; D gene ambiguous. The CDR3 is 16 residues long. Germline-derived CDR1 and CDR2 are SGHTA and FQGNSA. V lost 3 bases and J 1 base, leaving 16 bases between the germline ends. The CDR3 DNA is TGTGCCAGCAGCTTGAAGAGTCTCTCTCCTTCCTACGAGCAGTACTTC. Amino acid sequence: CASSLKSLSPSYEQYF.

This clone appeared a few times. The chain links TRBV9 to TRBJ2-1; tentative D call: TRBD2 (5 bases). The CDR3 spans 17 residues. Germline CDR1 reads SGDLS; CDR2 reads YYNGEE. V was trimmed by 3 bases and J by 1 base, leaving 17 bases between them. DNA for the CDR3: TGTGCCAGCAGCGGGGGTTTCGGGCGGGCGTCCTACAATGAGCAGTTCTTC. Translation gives CASSGGFGRASYNEQFF.

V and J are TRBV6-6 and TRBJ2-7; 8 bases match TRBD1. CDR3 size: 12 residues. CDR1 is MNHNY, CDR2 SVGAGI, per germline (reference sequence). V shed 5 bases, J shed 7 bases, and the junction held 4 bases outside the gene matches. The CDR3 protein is CASSSRDREQYF. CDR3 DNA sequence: TGTGCCAGCAGTAGCCGGGACAGGGAGCAGTACTTC.

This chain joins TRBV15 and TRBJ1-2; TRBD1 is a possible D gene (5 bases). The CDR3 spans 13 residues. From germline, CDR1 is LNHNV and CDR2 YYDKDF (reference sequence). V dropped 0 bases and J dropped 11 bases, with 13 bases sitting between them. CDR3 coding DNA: TGTGCCACCAGCAGAGATCAGGGCAGGGCTTACACCTTC. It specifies CATSRDQGRAYTF.